This TCR beta chain stems from a study of CD8 T cell repertoires and HIV-1 epitope variants (dated by TCRdb to about 2020). Describing the broader study: T cells were stimulated in separate culture wells with each of twenty-five peptides representing autologous and known Gag and Nef epitope variants. Among the control conditions were a peptide pool of CMV, EBV and flu, the Ebola AY9 epitope serving as a negative control, and a well with no peptide. Tested epitopes included three Gag epitope families and Nef HW9 and YT9. T cells were enriched using the EasySep Human T Cell Enrichment Kit and then co-cultured with an equal number of autologous T cell-negative cells acting as antigen-presenting cells. Cultures were maintained for 10 days in IMDM with gentamicin, and half-media changes adding IL-2, IL-7 and IL-15 were performed on days 3 and 7. A 1M T cell aliquot was kept as an uncultured baseline condition, separate from the approximately 80 T cell cultures. A total of over 65 T cell cultures were run, with each culture condition done in triplicate except for one peptide, which was done in duplicate.

Sequencing of TCR beta CDR3 regions was done on the immunoSEQ platform at survey depth. The QIAamp DNA micro kit was used to extract genomic DNA from every cultured and uncultured CD8+ T cell population. In the source study's methods: Any sample with under 5,000 productive reads was excluded, and this exclusion removed about 6% of the 75 cultures stimulated with HIV peptides. Sequences were trimmed to CDR3 by a MANAFEST web app, and nonproductive sequences, CDR3s under 5 amino acids, and sequences not starting with C or ending with F/W were removed. For a clonotype to count as antigen-specific, the clonotype had to expand relative to the no-peptide control in at least 2 of 3 replicates at FDR 0.01, and only within one epitope family. A frequency at least fivefold higher than in wells stimulated with peptides from other epitope families was additionally required for specific clonotypes. TCRdb limited this immuneACCESS table to in-frame rearrangements with V and J called. A share of clones is missing; checked studies link under half to unresolved V genes, and the rest is unexplained. V, J and clone size reflect that table, while D and trimming were determined from the DNA. This sample has a few thousand clones in its table, and over 55% of those were observed once. Together, the top ten hold more than 40% of the sample.

For this clone: No cognate antigen has been identified for it. Base qualities are not recorded, but no much larger clone differs from it by a single base.

The CDR3 goes from the cysteine to the phenylalanine over 9 residues. The DNA shown is the 27-base CDR3, in frame from base 1. The EasySep Human CD8+ T Cell Enrichment Kit was used on day 10 to isolate CD8+ T cells from every culture. Broad study findings and their caveats: The Nef KF9 family was recognized by five clonotypes and the HW9 family by one, and no responses to the TAALDMSHF plasma variant were observed. Nine antigen-specific TCR beta clonotypes were identified, and about 6 of them appeared cross-reactive for autologous or known escape epitope variants. Only TCR beta chains were identified by the assay, and proliferation to antigen, not T cell function or cytokine profile, was indicated.

This receptor was taken from a male donor with HIV. The source material was cultured CD8+ T cells derived from PBMCs. The chain joins TRBV21-1 to TRBJ1-1. TRBV21-1 is a known pseudogene. The CDR3 region: CASSKQAFF. The nucleotide sequence is TGTGCCAGCAGCAAACAAGCTTTCTTT.